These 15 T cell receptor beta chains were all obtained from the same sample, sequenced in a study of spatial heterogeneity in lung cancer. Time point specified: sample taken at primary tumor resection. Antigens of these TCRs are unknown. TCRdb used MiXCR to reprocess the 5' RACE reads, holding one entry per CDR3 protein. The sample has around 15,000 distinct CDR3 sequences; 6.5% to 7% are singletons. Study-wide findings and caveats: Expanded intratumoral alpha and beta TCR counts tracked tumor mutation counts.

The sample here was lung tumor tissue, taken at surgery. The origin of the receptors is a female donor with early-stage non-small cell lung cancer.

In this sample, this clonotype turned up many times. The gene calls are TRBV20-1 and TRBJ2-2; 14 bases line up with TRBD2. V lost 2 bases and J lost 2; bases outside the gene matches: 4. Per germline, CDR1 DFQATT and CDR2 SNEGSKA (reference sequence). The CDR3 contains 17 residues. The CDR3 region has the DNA TGCAGTGCTAGACCGGGACTAGCGGGGGCCAACACCGGGGAGCTGTTTTTT. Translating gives CSARPGLAGANTGELFF.

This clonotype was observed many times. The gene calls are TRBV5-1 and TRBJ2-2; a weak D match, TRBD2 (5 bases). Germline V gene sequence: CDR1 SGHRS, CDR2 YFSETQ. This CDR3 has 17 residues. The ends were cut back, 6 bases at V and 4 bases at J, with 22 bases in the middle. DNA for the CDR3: TGCGCCAGCATCACTCAACCGGGTGGCGCGGGCACCGGGGAGCTGTTTTTT. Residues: CASITQPGGAGTGELFF.

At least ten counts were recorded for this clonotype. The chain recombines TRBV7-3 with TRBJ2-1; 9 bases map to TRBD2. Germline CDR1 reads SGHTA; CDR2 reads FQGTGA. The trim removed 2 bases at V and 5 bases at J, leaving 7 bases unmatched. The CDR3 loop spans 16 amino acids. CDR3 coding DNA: TGTGCCAGCAGCTTACGCCCTAGCGGGGCCAACAATGAGCAGTTCTTC. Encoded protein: CASSLRPSGANNEQFF.

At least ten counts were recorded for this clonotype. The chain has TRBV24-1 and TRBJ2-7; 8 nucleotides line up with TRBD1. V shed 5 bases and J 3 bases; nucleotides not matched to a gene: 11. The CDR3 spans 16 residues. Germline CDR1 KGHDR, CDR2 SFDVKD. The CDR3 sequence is CATSVHGTGSVYEQYF. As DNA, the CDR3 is TGTGCCACCAGTGTCCACGGGACAGGATCGGTCTACGAGCAGTACTTC.

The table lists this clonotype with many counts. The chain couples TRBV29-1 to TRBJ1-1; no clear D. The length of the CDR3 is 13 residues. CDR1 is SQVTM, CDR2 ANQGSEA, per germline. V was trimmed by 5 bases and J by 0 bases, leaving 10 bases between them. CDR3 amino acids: CSVKTGMNTEAFF. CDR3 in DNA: TGCAGCGTTAAAACCGGCATGAACACTGAAGCTTTCTTT.

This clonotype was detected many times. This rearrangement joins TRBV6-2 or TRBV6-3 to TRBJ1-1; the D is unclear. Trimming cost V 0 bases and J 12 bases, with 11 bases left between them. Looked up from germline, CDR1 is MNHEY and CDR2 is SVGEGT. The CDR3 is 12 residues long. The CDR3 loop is CASSYSKKNPFF. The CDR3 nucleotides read TGTGCCAGCAGTTACTCGAAGAAAAATCCTTTCTTT.

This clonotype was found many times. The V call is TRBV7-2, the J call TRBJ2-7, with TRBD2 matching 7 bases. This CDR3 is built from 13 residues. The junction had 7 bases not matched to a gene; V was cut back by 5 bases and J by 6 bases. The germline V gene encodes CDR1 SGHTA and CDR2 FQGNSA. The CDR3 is CASSLAGGGEQYF. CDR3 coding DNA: TGTGCCAGCAGCCTTGCGGGCGGGGGCGAGCAGTACTTC.

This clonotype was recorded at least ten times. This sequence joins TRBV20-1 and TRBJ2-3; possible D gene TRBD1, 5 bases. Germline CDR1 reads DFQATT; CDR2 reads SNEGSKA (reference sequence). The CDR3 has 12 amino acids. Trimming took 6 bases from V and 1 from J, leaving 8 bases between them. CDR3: CSAVGRTDTQYF. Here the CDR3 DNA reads TGCAGTGCCGTGGGGCGCACAGATACGCAGTATTTT.

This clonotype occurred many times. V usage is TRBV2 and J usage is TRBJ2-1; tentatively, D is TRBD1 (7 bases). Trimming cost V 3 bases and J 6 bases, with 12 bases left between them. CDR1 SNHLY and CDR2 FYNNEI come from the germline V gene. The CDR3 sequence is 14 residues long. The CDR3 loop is CASSDRGAINEQFF. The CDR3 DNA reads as TGTGCCAGCAGTGACAGGGGGGCCATCAATGAGCAGTTCTTC.

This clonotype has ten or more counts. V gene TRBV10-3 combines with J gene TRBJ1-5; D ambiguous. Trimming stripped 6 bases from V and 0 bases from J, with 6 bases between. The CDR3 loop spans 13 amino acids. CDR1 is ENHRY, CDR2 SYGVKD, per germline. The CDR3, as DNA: TGTGCCATCAGCCGGGATAGCAATCAGCCCCAGCATTTT. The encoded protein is CAISRDSNQPQHF.

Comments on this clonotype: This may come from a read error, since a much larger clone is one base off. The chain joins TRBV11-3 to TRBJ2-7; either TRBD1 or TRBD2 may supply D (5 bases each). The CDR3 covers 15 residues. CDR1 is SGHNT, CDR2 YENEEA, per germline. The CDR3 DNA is TGTGCCGGCAGCCGGGGTGGGGCGAGCTCCTACGAGCAGTACTTC. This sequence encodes CAGSRGGASSYEQYF.

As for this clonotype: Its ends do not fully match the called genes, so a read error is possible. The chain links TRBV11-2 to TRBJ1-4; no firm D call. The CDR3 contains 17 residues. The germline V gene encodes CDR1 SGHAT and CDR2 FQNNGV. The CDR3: CAGSLGSGGMGGEKLFF. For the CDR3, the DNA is TGTGCCGGCAGCTTAGGATCAGGCGGGATGGGAGGAGAAAAACTGTTTTTT.

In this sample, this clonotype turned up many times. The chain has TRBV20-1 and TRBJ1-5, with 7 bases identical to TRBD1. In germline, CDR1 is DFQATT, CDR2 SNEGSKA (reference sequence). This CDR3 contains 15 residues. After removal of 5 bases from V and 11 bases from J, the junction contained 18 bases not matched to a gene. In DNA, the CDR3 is TGCAGTGCTGGATCCGACAGGGAAGCCTCGAATGCCCAGCATTTT. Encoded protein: CSAGSDREASNAQHF.

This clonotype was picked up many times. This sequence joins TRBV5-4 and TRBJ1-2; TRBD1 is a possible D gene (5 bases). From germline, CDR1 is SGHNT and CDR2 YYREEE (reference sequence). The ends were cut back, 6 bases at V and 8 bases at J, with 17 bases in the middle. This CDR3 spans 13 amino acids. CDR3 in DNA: TGTGCCAGCACCACCCCCCGGGGCGGCGGCTACACCTTC. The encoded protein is CASTTPRGGGYTF. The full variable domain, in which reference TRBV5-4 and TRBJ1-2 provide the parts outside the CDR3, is ETGVTQSPTHLIKTRGQQVTLRCSSQSGHNTVSWYQQALGQGPQFIFQYYREEENGRGNFPPRFSGLQFPNYSSELNVNALELDDSALYLCASTTPRGGGYTFGSGTRLTVV.

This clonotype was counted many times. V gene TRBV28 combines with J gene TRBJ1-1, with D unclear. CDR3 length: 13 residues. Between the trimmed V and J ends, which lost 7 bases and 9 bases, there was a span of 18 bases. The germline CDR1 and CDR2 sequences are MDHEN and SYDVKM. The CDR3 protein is CASIRNPRAKAFF. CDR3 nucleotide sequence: TGTGCCAGCATCAGGAATCCAAGAGCGAAAGCTTTCTTT. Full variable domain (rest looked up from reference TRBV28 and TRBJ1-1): DVKVTQSSRYLVKRTGEKVFLECVQDMDHENMFWYRQDPGLGLRLIYFSYDVKMKEKGDIPEGYSVSREKKERFSLILESASTNQTSMYLCASIRNPRAKAFFGQGTRLTVV.